Shown below are 28 T cell receptor beta chains from a single sample sequenced in a study of T cells after yellow fever vaccination. In TCRdb, the 5' RACE reads were re-called with MiXCR into one record per CDR3 protein. The table has approximately 300,000 distinct CDR3 sequences, 8.7% seen once. Specimen: PBMCs, collected on the day of the first yellow fever vaccination. The receptor source for this set is a man between 18 and 35 years old who received the YFV17D yellow fever vaccine.

The rearrangement links TRBV20-1 to TRBJ1-1, with no clear D. The germline gives CDR1 DFQATT, CDR2 SNEGSKA (reference sequence). Trimming removed 2 bases from V and 0 bases from J, with 7 bases in between. This CDR3 is 13 amino acids long. The CDR3 bases are TGCAGTGCTAGATGGGTTATGAACACTGAAGCTTTCTTT. It specifies CSARWVMNTEAFF.

The J gene is TRBJ1-1, the V gene TRBV7-2; a weak D match, TRBD1 (5 bases). Germline CDR1 reads SGHTA; CDR2 reads FQGNSA. The length of the CDR3 is 14 residues. V lost 1 base, J lost 6 bases, and 12 bases lay in between. The CDR3 coding sequence is TGTGCCAGCAGCTTAGATCGTTCGGGGCCTGAAGCTTTCTTT. Amino acids: CASSLDRSGPEAFF.

The rearrangement uses TRBV7-9 and TRBJ2-1, with 7 bases fitting TRBD2. The CDR3 contains 15 residues. Trimming removed 1 base from V and 5 bases from J; junction bases left unmatched: 5. Germline V gene data show CDR1 as SEHNR and CDR2 as FQNEAQ (reference sequence). As DNA, the CDR3 is TGTGCCAGCAGCTTAGTGTGGGGGGGGGACAATGAGCAGTTCTTC. This sequence encodes CASSLVWGGDNEQFF.

This clonotype came up many times. The chain employs TRBV20-1 and TRBJ2-5; a possible D gene is TRBD1 (5 bases). The CDR3 runs to 12 residues. The V gene lost 5 bases and the J gene lost 3 bases, with 10 bases spanning the gap. From germline, CDR1 is DFQATT and CDR2 SNEGSKA (reference sequence). The CDR3 sequence is CSAPSREETQYF. DNA for the CDR3: TGCAGTGCTCCATCCAGGGAAGAGACCCAGTACTTC.

A few counts support this clonotype. V usage is TRBV5-1 and J usage is TRBJ2-3; D might be TRBD2 (6 bases). V dropped 4 bases and J dropped 2 bases, with 11 bases sitting between them. The germline V gene encodes CDR1 SGHRS and CDR2 YFSETQ. This CDR3 region has 14 residues. The CDR3, as DNA: TGCGCCAGCAGCCTACGGGACTTCACAGATACGCAGTATTTT. This translates into CASSLRDFTDTQYF.

This clonotype was seen more than once but under ten times. The chain links TRBV5-1 to TRBJ1-1, with 7 bases identical to TRBD1. The CDR3 has 16 amino acids. V lost 0 bases, J lost 5 bases, and 10 bases stayed unmatched. Germline assignment: CDR1 SGHRS and CDR2 YFSETQ. CDR3: CASSLDTGVGFTEAFF. The CDR3 DNA reads TGCGCCAGCAGCTTGGATACAGGGGTTGGTTTTACTGAAGCTTTCTTT.

This rearrangement joins TRBV7-2 to TRBJ2-1; possible D gene TRBD1, 6 bases. Germline-derived CDR1 and CDR2 are SGHTA and FQGNSA. The CDR3 loop spans 14 amino acids. Trimming took 5 bases from V and 3 from J, leaving 11 bases between them. The CDR3 coding sequence is TGTGCCAGCAGCGGGACAACCTTCTACAATGAGCAGTTCTTC. This translates into CASSGTTFYNEQFF.

This clonotype was seen only a few times. CDR3 coding DNA: TGTGCCAGCAGTTTATCAGAACAGGGGGCAGATACGCAGTATTTT. The encoded protein is CASSLSEQGADTQYF. This sequence joins TRBV27 and TRBJ2-3; TRBD1 agrees at 8 bases. The CDR3 totals 15 residues. CDR1 is MNHEY and CDR2 is SMNVEV in the germline V gene (reference sequence). The junction had 3 bases not matched to a gene; V was cut back by 0 bases and J by 4 bases.

V usage is TRBV24-1 and J usage is TRBJ2-3; TRBD2 matches 7 bases. Per germline, CDR1 KGHDR and CDR2 SFDVKD. The CDR3 runs 17 residues. Trimming removed 6 bases from V and 1 base from J; junction bases left unmatched: 12. The CDR3 sequence: CATSPGGGIEGTDTQYF. CDR3 nucleotide sequence: TGTGCCACCAGTCCTGGCGGGGGAATAGAGGGCACAGATACGCAGTATTTT.

This clonotype was observed a few times. The V gene is TRBV6-2 or TRBV6-3, the J gene TRBJ1-2; D ambiguous. The CDR3 covers 16 residues. The germline V and J ends were trimmed by 6 bases and 0 bases, with 17 bases remaining between them. Germline V gene lookup returns CDR1 MNHEY and CDR2 SVGEGT. CDR3: CASSSKGRYANYGYTF. The CDR3, as DNA: TGTGCCAGCAGCAGTAAAGGACGGTACGCTAACTATGGCTACACCTTC.

Only a few counts were recorded for this clonotype. This chain joins TRBV6-2 or TRBV6-3 and TRBJ2-3, with 7 positions matching TRBD1. The CDR3 spans 15 residues. J gave up 2 bases and V 7 bases, and 9 bases lay outside the gene matches. Looked up from germline, CDR1 is MNHEY and CDR2 is SVGEGT. The DNA for the CDR3 is TGTGCCAGCATTCCAGGGGGACAGTTCACAGATACGCAGTATTTT. This encodes CASIPGGQFTDTQYF.

Regarding this clonotype: Germline is not matched at one junction end, which may reflect a read error. The V gene is TRBV3-1, the J gene TRBJ1-1; TRBD1 matches at 10 bases. The CDR3 extends over 15 amino acids. In germline, CDR1 is LGHDT, CDR2 YNNKEL (reference sequence). CDR3 protein: CATSPQTGGISEAFF. CDR3 sequence (DNA): TGTGCCACCAGCCCCCAGACAGGGGGCATTTCTGAAGCTTTCTTT.

Many counts were recorded for this clonotype. V usage is TRBV6-1 and J usage is TRBJ1-2; D call uncertain. The CDR3 runs to 16 residues. V shed 7 bases and J shed 8 bases, with 26 bases lying between them. The germline CDR1 and CDR2 sequences are MNHNS and SASEGT. In DNA form, the CDR3 reads TGTGCCAGCACGTCTCCTTCGGACTCCCATATTTGGGGCTACACCTTC. Amino acids: CASTSPSDSHIWGYTF.

In its sample, this clonotype was seen many times. This chain connects TRBV29-1 to TRBJ1-4, with a possible D match to TRBD1 (5 bases). CDR3 length equals 11 residues. The V gene lost 6 bases and the J gene lost 8 bases, with 10 bases spanning the gap. Germline V lookup: CDR1 SQVTM, CDR2 ANQGSEA. In DNA form, the CDR3 reads TGCAGCGTCGCCTGGGGGGAAAAACTGTTTTTT. It specifies CSVAWGEKLFF.

Only a few counts were recorded for this clonotype. The gene calls are TRBV5-1 and TRBJ2-3; 8 bases are shared with TRBD2. Germline lookup yields CDR1 SGHRS and CDR2 YFSETQ. The J segment lost 0 bases and the V segment lost 0 bases, leaving 9 bases of the junction unmatched. The CDR3 consists of 18 residues. CDR3 loop: CASSLARSGGPSTDTQYF. The DNA for the CDR3 is TGCGCCAGCAGCTTGGCCCGGAGCGGGGGTCCTAGCACAGATACGCAGTATTTT.

In this sample, this clonotype turned up a few times. The rearrangement joins TRBV9 to TRBJ2-3; TRBD2 matches 11 bases. CDR3 size: 16 residues. The J segment lost 2 bases and the V segment lost 2 bases, leaving 4 bases of the junction unmatched. Germline V gene data show CDR1 as SGDLS and CDR2 as YYNGEE. CDR3 in DNA: TGTGCCAGCAGCGTGGGGACTAGCGGACTCACAGATACGCAGTATTTT. Its translation is CASSVGTSGLTDTQYF.

This clonotype was detected a few times. V gene TRBV11-2 combines with J gene TRBJ1-1; weak D call: TRBD1 (6 bases). V dropped 1 base and J dropped 4 bases, with 16 bases sitting between them. The CDR3 spans 16 residues. Germline V gene sequence: CDR1 SGHAT, CDR2 FQNNGV. Written as DNA, the CDR3 is TGTGCCAGCAGCTTAGGGGAGGGGGTTACGCGCACTGAAGCTTTCTTT. Encoded protein: CASSLGEGVTRTEAFF.

A few counts support this clonotype. The genes are TRBV6-1 and TRBJ2-7; D unclear. The CDR3 consists of 14 residues. CDR1 and CDR2 from the germline V gene are MNHNS and SASEGT. The germline V and J ends were trimmed by 2 bases and 0 bases, with 8 bases remaining between them. Written as DNA, the CDR3 is TGTGCCAGCAGTGAAAGGGCGGTCTCCTACGAGCAGTACGTC. This sequence encodes CASSERAVSYEQYV.

A note on this clonotype: The junction shows a germline mismatch at one end, possibly a read error. The CDR3 loop reads CASSPGGTENYEKYF. For the CDR3, the DNA is TGTGCCAGCAGCCCAGGCGGGACAGAGAACTACGAGAAGTACTTC. The chain employs TRBV7-2 and TRBJ2-7, with TRBD1 as a possible D gene (7 bases). The germline V gene encodes CDR1 SGHTA and CDR2 FQGNSA. CDR3 length: 15 amino acids.

This clonotype was seen at least ten times. As DNA, the CDR3 is TGCAGTGCTATGGGACCGAGGGAGGCAGATACGCAGTATTTT. This sequence encodes CSAMGPREADTQYF. The chain recombines TRBV20-1 with TRBJ2-3; possibly TRBD2 for D (6 bases). Trimming stripped 4 bases from V and 4 bases from J, with 15 bases between. CDR1 and CDR2 (germline): DFQATT, SNEGSKA (reference sequence). The CDR3 is made up of 14 amino acids.

This clonotype was detected only a few times. The chain is built from TRBV6-5 and TRBJ2-7; a possible D gene is TRBD1 (5 bases). The CDR3 length is 11 residues. Per germline, CDR1 MNHEY and CDR2 SVGAGI. V gave up 3 bases and J gave up 6 bases, with 6 bases separating them. CDR3 in amino acids: CASSYQGEQYF. The CDR3, as DNA: TGTGCCAGCAGTTATCAGGGCGAGCAGTACTTC.

This clonotype was observed a few times. J is TRBJ2-5 and V is TRBV18; 8 bases line up with TRBD1. CDR1 is KGHSH, CDR2 LQKENI, per germline. The CDR3 contains 16 residues. Trimming cost V 4 bases and J 5 bases; bases outside gene matches: 12. The DNA of the CDR3 is TGTGCCAGCTCACTCGACCTCCCGGGACAGGCGGAGACCCAGTACTTC. Translated, it gives CASSLDLPGQAETQYF.

Only a few counts were recorded for this clonotype. The chain employs TRBV7-3 and TRBJ2-1; a weak D match, TRBD2 (5 bases). The CDR3 loop spans 17 amino acids. CDR1 is SGHTA and CDR2 is FQGTGA in the germline V gene. V was pared by 5 bases and J by 4 bases, with 21 bases between. DNA of the CDR3: TGTGCCAGCAGCCCCGGGGTCGGGCTTCCTTCTTACAATGAGCAGTTCTTC. Residues: CASSPGVGLPSYNEQFF.

The sample holds a few counts of this clonotype. The J gene is TRBJ2-5, the V gene TRBV11-3; unclear D gene. V gave up 2 bases and J gave up 1 base, with 8 bases separating them. This CDR3 contains 14 residues. The germline V gene encodes CDR1 SGHNT and CDR2 YENEEA. The CDR3, as DNA: TGTGCCAGCAGCTTACTCGTTCCCCAAGAGACCCAGTACTTC. Its translation: CASSLLVPQETQYF.

This clonotype was seen only a few times. This chain links TRBV20-1 with TRBJ2-7; weak D call: TRBD2 (5 bases). V lost 0 bases, J lost 2 bases, and 14 bases lay in between. The CDR3 is 15 amino acids. Germline lookup yields CDR1 DFQATT and CDR2 SNEGSKA (reference sequence). The CDR3 region is CSARDLRGGAYEQYF. The CDR3 nucleotides are TGCAGTGCTAGAGATCTCCGGGGTGGGGCCTACGAGCAGTACTTC.

This clonotype was counted a few times. CDR3 coding DNA: TGCAGTGCTAGACCCCCGGCCCGAAACTATGGCTACACCTTC. Translating it yields CSARPPARNYGYTF. V is TRBV20-1 and J is TRBJ1-2; D uncertain. In germline, CDR1 is DFQATT, CDR2 SNEGSKA (reference sequence). V was pared by 2 bases and J by 2 bases, with 12 bases between. This CDR3 comprises 14 residues.

This clonotype was detected only a few times. The chain links TRBV12-3 or TRBV12-4 to TRBJ1-2; D not resolved. V gave up 7 bases and J gave up 4 bases, with 13 bases separating them. The CDR3 runs to 13 residues. The CDR3 nucleotides are TGTGCCAGCACCATTGGAATGGTCTATGGCTACACCTTC. It translates to CASTIGMVYGYTF.

The CDR3 DNA is TGTGCCAGCAGCCAACAGGGGTACGGGGAGCTGTTTTTT. This encodes CASSQQGYGELFF. This sequence joins TRBV7-3 and TRBJ2-2, with TRBD1 matching 7 bases. Trimming at V came to 5 bases and at J to 7 bases, leaving 4 bases not matched to a gene. The CDR3 extends over 13 amino acids. In germline, CDR1 is SGHTA, CDR2 FQGTGA.